Presented here are 7 T cell receptor beta chains from one specimen sequenced in a study of T-cell memory formation after mild COVID-19. TCRdb recomputed calls from the 5' RACE reads with MiXCR, one row per CDR3 protein. The repertoire holds under 300,000 distinct CDR3 sequences, about a sixth seen once, with approximately 3.5% in the top ten. The sequencing input was PBMCs or a T cell subset sorted from them (not recorded which). The source is a man aged 18 to 30 who had mild COVID-19 (a few samples of this study predate the infection). Cell type and time point are not known.

V gene TRBV7-2 combines with J gene TRBJ1-2; D gene unclear. Per the germline V gene, CDR1 is SGHTA and CDR2 is FQGNSA. Trimming left V 6 bases short and J 8 bases short, with 13 bases between. There are 12 residues in the CDR3. CDR3 coding DNA: TGTGCCAGCAGGAGAGTGGGCGAGGGCTACACCTTC. This encodes CASRRVGEGYTF.

This clonotype occurred a few times. The chain employs TRBV5-5 and TRBJ2-3, with 13 bases aligning to TRBD2. The CDR3 is 16 amino acids. Germline V lookup: CDR1 SGHKS, CDR2 YYEKEE (reference sequence). V lost 4 bases and J lost 5; bases outside the gene matches: 7. CDR3 sequence (DNA): TGTGCCAGCAGCCGAACTAGCGGGGGGGCGGGAGATACGCAGTATTTT. Its translation: CASSRTSGGAGDTQYF.

The rearrangement uses TRBV2 and TRBJ2-3; 11 nucleotides align to TRBD2. Germline lookup yields CDR1 SNHLY and CDR2 FYNNEI. This CDR3 has 14 amino acids. J was trimmed by 3 bases and V by 8 bases; bases with no gene match: 4. The CDR3 sequence: CASRLAGKTDTQYF. The DNA of the CDR3 is TGTGCCAGCCGACTAGCGGGGAAGACAGATACGCAGTATTTT.

This rearrangement joins TRBV5-1 to TRBJ2-2; D unresolved. The V and J ends lost 5 bases and 5 bases respectively, with 19 bases between them. The CDR3 has 16 residues. The germline gives CDR1 SGHRS, CDR2 YFSETQ. The CDR3 spells CASSPFEGSQTGELFF. CDR3 in DNA: TGCGCCAGCAGTCCATTCGAAGGATCACAGACCGGGGAGCTGTTTTTT.

This clonotype appeared a few times. The chain employs TRBV5-1 and TRBJ2-7; tentative D call: TRBD2 (5 bases). Germline assignment: CDR1 SGHRS and CDR2 YFSETQ. The CDR3 spans 13 residues. The V and J ends lost 3 bases and 3 bases respectively, with 10 bases between them. The CDR3 sequence is CASSSLGSYEQYF. CDR3 nucleotide sequence: TGCGCCAGCAGCTCCCTGGGGAGCTACGAGCAGTACTTC.

This clonotype was seen a few times. This chain uses TRBV20-1 with TRBJ1-6; no firm D call. Looked up from germline, CDR1 is DFQATT and CDR2 is SNEGSKA (reference sequence). This CDR3 has 15 residues. Trimming stripped 2 bases from V and 0 bases from J, with 8 bases between. The CDR3 nucleotides are TGCAGTGCTAGACAGCAGAACTCCTATAATTCACCCCTCCACTTT. It yields the protein CSARQQNSYNSPLHF.

This clonotype has just a few counts. This rearrangement joins TRBV4-3 to TRBJ1-2; 7 bases match TRBD1. V lost 3 bases, J lost 4 bases, and 5 bases stayed unmatched. Germline V gene sequence: CDR1 LGHNA, CDR2 YSLEER. This CDR3 is 14 amino acids long. The CDR3 is CASSHQTGPYGYTF. The CDR3 region has the DNA TGCGCCAGCAGCCATCAGACAGGGCCCTATGGCTACACCTTC.